What follows describes a single T cell receptor beta chain. Its specificity is unknown. V dropped 3 bases and J dropped 1; count of bases not matched to a gene: 5. Per the germline V gene, CDR1 is SGHVS and CDR2 is FQNEAQ. The length of the CDR3 is 15 residues. Execution of the assay was at deep level. Libraries were prepared by immunoSEQ multiplex PCR; TCRdb keeps only in-frame clonotypes and omits some of them. The table has 600,000 to 750,000 clones, about 90% seen once; the top ten hold 30% to 40%. This sample stems from a study of shared clonotypes between healthy human individuals. Study-level findings and limits: Naive subsets tended to show greater estimated richness than memory subsets.

The TCR sequence derives from a man aged 18 to 35 in good health. Some clones in this sample may be carry-over from other donors' samples. This chain connects TRBV7-8 to TRBJ2-5; TRBD2 aligns across 7 bases. The specimen sequenced was memory CD8+ T cells from PBMCs. Subset specified: CD45RO+ cells pooled with CCR7-negative TemRA cells. The CDR3 protein is CASSLGGISQETQYF. The CDR3 DNA sequence: TGTGCCAGCAGCTTGGGGGGGATAAGCCAAGAGACCCAGTACTTC.